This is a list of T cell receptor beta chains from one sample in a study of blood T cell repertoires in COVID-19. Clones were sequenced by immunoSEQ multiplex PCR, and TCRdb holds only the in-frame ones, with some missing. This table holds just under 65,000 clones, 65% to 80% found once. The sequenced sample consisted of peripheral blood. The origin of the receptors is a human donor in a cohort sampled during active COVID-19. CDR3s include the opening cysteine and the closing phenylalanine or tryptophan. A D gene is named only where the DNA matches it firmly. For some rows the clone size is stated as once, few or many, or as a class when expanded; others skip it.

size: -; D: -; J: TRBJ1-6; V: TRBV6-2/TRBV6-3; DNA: TGTGCCAGCAGCCCCGCCGGGAATTCACCCCTCCACTTT; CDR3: CASSPAGNSPLHF
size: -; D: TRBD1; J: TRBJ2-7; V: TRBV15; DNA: TGTGCCACCAGCACGCACAGGGGGTACGAGCAGTACTTC; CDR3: CATSTHRGYEQYF
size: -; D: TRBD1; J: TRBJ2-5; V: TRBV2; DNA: TGTGCCAGCAGGAGGACAGGGGTGATAGAGACCCAGTACTTC; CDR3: CASRRTGVIETQYF
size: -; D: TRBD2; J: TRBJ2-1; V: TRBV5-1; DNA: TGCGCCAGCAGCTTGGAGTCTAGCGGGGGGAATGAGCAGTTCTTC; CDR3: CASSLESSGGNEQFF
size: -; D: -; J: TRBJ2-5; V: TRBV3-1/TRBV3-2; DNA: TGTGCCAGCAGCCAGCTCACGAAGGGGGAGACCCAGTACTTC; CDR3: CASSQLTKGETQYF
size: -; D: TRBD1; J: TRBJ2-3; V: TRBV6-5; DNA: TGTGCCAGCAGTTACCTCTACAGGGGGTGGGATACGCAGTATTTT; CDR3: CASSYLYRGWDTQYF
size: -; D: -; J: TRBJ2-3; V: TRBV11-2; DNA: TGTGCCAGCAGCTTAGATCGCCACAAAAATACGCAGTATTTT; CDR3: CASSLDRHKNTQYF
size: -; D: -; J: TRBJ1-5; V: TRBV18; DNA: TGTGCCAGCGCGGACAGTACCATATCGCCCCAGCATTTT; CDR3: CASADSTISPQHF
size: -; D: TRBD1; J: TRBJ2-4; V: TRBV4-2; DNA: TGTGCCAGCAGCCAGCAGGCACATGTTGGTCAGGGGGCGTCCAAAAACATTCAGTACTTC; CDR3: CASSQQAHVGQGASKNIQYF
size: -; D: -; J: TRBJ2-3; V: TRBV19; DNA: TGTGCCAGTAGGAAGGGGGGCACAGATACGCAGTATTTT; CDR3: CASRKGGTDTQYF
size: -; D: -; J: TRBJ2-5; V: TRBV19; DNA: TGTGCCAGTAGTATAGGGTCCAGGGTGAGTGAGACCCAGTACTTC; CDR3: CASSIGSRVSETQYF
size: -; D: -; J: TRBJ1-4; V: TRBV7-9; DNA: TGTGCCAGCAGCTTAATGGCATCACCTAATGAAAAACTGTTTTTT; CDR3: CASSLMASPNEKLFF
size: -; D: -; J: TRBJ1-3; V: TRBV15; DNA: TGTGCCACCAGCAGAGCCGGCGGTGTTTTTGGAAACACCATATATTTT; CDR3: CATSRAGGVFGNTIYF
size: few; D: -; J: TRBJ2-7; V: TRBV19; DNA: TGTGCCAGTAGAAGGCGGGACGGCCCCTACGAGCAGTACTTC; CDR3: CASRRRDGPYEQYF
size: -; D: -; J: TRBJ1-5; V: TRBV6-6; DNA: TGTGCCAGCAGTTACAAAGGGAGGGATCAGCCCCAGCATTTT; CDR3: CASSYKGRDQPQHF
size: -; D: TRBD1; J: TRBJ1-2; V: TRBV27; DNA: TGTGCCAGCAGGGAACAGGGGAGAGCTAACTATGGCTACACCTTC; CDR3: CASREQGRANYGYTF
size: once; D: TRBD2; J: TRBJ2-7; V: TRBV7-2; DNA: TGTGCCAGCAGCCTACTAGCGGGGCCAGGCGGGGGCGAGCAGTACTTC; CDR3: CASSLLAGPGGGEQYF
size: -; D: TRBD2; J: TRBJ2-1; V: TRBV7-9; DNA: TGTGCCAGCACCTTAAGCCGGAGCGGGGGGCCGAACTCCTACAATGAGCAGTTCTTC; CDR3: CASTLSRSGGPNSYNEQFF
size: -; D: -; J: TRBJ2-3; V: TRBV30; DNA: TGTGCCTGGAGTGCCCTATCAGGGAATACGCAGTATTTT; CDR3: CAWSALSGNTQYF
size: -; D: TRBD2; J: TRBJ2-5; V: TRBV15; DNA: TGTGCCACACTAAGCGGGGGCCACCAAGAGACCCAGTACTTC; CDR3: CATLSGGHQETQYF
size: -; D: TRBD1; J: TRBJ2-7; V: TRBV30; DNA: TGTGCCTGGAGAGGGGACAGGGGATCCTACGAGCAGTACTTC; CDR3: CAWRGDRGSYEQYF
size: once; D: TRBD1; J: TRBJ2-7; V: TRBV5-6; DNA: TGTGCCAGCAGCCAAGGGACAGATTACGAGCAGTACTTC; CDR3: CASSQGTDYEQYF
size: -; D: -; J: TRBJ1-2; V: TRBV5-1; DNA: TGCGCCAGCAGCCCAACAGGAGGTGGGCAAGGACAGCCTAACTATGGCTACACCTTC; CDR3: CASSPTGGGQGQPNYGYTF
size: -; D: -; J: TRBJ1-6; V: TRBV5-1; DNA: TGCGCCAGCAGCCGAACCCAGGGGTTTTCGGATTCACCCCTCCACTTT; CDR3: CASSRTQGFSDSPLHF
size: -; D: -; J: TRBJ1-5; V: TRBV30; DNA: TGTGCCTGGAAGAGACAGGGCAATCAGCCCCAGCATTTT; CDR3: CAWKRQGNQPQHF
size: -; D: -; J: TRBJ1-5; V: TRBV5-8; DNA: TGTGCCAGCAGCTTGGATCCGTCCAGAAATCAGCCCCAGCATTTT; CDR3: CASSLDPSRNQPQHF
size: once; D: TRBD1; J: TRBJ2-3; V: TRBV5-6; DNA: TGTGCCAGCAGCTTTTTCGGGACAGGGACAATAGTTGGCACAGATACGCAGTATTTT; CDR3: CASSFFGTGTIVGTDTQYF
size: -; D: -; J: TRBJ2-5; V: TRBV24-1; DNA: TGTGCCACCAGCCTTAGCGGCCGGGAGACCCAGTACTTC; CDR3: CATSLSGRETQYF
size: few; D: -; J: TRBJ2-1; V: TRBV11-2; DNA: TGTGCCAGCAGCTCCGGGTACAATGAGCAGTTCTTC; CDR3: CASSSGYNEQFF
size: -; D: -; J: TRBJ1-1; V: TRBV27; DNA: TGTGCCAGCGGACCTCTATGGGGTGGGGGGTCCGCAGAAGCTTTCTTT; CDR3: CASGPLWGGGSAEAFF
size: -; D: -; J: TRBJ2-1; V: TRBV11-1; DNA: TGTGCCAGCAGCTTAAATTCGGTGAATGAGCAGTTCTTC; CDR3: CASSLNSVNEQFF
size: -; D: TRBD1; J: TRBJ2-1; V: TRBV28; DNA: TGTGCCAGCAGTCCGGACAGGGGAAGTGGTGATGAGCAGTTCTTC; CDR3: CASSPDRGSGDEQFF
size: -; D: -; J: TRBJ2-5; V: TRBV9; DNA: TGTGCCAGCAGCGTAGAGGGGGGGCTGAGGGAGACCCAGTACTTC; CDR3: CASSVEGGLRETQYF
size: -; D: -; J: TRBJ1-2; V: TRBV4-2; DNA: TGTGCCAGCAGCCAAGATGCAGGGTCGGTGGACTATGGCTACACCTTC; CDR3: CASSQDAGSVDYGYTF
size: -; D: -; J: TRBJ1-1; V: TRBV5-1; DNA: TGCGCCAGCAGCCCCATCGGGGGTTGGGGAAACACTGAAGCTTTCTTT; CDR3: CASSPIGGWGNTEAFF
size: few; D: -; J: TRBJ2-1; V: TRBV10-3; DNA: TGTGCCATCAGTGAGTCGGGGGGATCCTACAATGAGCAGTTCTTC; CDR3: CAISESGGSYNEQFF
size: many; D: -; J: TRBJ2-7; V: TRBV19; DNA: TGTGCCACCTCCCAGACCCCAAAGAACGGGGACTACGAGCAGTACTTC; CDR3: CATSQTPKNGDYEQYF
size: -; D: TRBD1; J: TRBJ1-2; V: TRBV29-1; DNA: TGCAGCGGATCGACAGGGGGGGCCTATGGCTACACCTTC; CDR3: CSGSTGGAYGYTF
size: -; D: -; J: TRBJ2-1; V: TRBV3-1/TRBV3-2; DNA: TGTGCCAGCAGCCAAGATCTACAGCAGTTAGATGAGCAGTTCTTC; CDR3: CASSQDLQQLDEQFF
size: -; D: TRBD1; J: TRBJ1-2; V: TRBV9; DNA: TGTGCCAGCAGCGCAGGACAGGGTTCGGGGGCCTATGGCTACACCTTC; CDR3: CASSAGQGSGAYGYTF
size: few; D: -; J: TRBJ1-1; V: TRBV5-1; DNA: TGCGCCAGCAGCAGATCAGGGCCGGTCACTGAAGCTTTCTTT; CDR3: CASSRSGPVTEAFF
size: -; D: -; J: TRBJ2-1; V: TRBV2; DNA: TGTGCCAGCAGTGAAGCTAGCGGCGAGCAGTTCTTC; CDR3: CASSEASGEQFF